One TCR beta chain is described in this entry. The antigen remains unidentified. All of the donors were Caucasians in good health. MiXCR, run by TCRdb on the 5' RACE reads, gives a single entry per CDR3 protein. Here the sample spans fewer than 350,000 distinct CDR3 sequences, about 8.1% being singletons. The sample belongs to a study of identical twins. Points from the study as a whole: Shared out-of-frame alpha sequences (those common to twins) showed excess low generation probability. Beta out-of-frame twin sharing showed a weaker excess. Whereas memory repertoires showed no such difference, abundant cord blood beta clonotypes carried fewer insertions.

These records were also assigned to another study, of yellow fever vaccine responses in identical twins.

This TCR came from a woman younger than 35 in good health. Sequencing used memory (CD45RO+) T cells sorted from blood.

The CDR3 spells CASSHGTNTDTQYF. The CDR3 DNA is TGTGCCAGCAGCCACGGGACTAACACAGATACGCAGTATTTT. The chain uses TRBV14 and TRBJ2-3; the match to TRBD2 covers 7 bases. The length of the CDR3 is 14 residues. V dropped 3 bases and J dropped 2; count of bases not matched to a gene: 2. Germline-derived CDR1 and CDR2 are SGHDN and FVKESK. Based on the CDR3 plus reference TRBV14 and TRBJ2-3, the full variable domain is EAGVTQFPSHSVIEKGQTVTLRCDPISGHDNLYWYRRVMGKEIKFLLHFVKESKQDESGMPNNRFLAERTGGTYSTLKVQPAELEDSGVYFCASSHGTNTDTQYFGPGTRLTVL.